The rows below give T cell receptor beta chains drawn from one sample of a study of cytomegalovirus exposure and HLA in healthy donors. Sequenced by immunoSEQ multiplex PCR; TCRdb stores in-frame clones only, minus some. In the table there are under 200,000 clones, 80% to 90% of which are singletons. Material: PBMCs. The receptors were gathered from a man younger than 35 in good health and CMV-seropositive. CDR3s include the opening cysteine and the closing phenylalanine or tryptophan. A D gene is named only where the DNA matches it firmly. Clone size is not always given. Where it is, it says once, few, many or a class for expanded clones.

d_gene: NA
v_gene: TRBV9
abundance: NA
j_gene: TRBJ1-3
CDR3aa: CASSVGSTGASGNTIYF
CDR3nt: TGTGCCAGCAGCGTTGGATCAACAGGAGCCTCTGGAAACACCATATATTTT

d_gene: NA
v_gene: TRBV19
abundance: few
j_gene: TRBJ1-6
CDR3aa: CASSTTGMSSSPLHF
CDR3nt: TGTGCCAGTAGTACCACGGGTATGAGTAGTTCACCCCTCCACTTT

d_gene: NA
v_gene: TRBV9
abundance: NA
j_gene: TRBJ2-2
CDR3aa: CASSKLSTGELFF
CDR3nt: TGTGCCAGCAGCAAACTGAGCACCGGGGAGCTGTTTTTT

d_gene: TRBD1
v_gene: TRBV5-1
abundance: NA
j_gene: TRBJ2-1
CDR3aa: CASSFGTGWDEQFF
CDR3nt: TGCGCCAGCAGCTTTGGGACAGGGTGGGATGAGCAGTTCTTC

d_gene: TRBD1
v_gene: TRBV4-1
abundance: NA
j_gene: TRBJ2-5
CDR3aa: CASSQEDRGRQETQYF
CDR3nt: TGCGCCAGCAGCCAAGAGGACAGGGGGCGTCAAGAGACCCAGTACTTC

d_gene: NA
v_gene: TRBV5-6
abundance: few
j_gene: TRBJ2-7
CDR3aa: CASSLFRGGTYEQYF
CDR3nt: TGTGCCAGCAGCTTGTTCAGAGGAGGGACTTACGAGCAGTACTTC

d_gene: NA
v_gene: TRBV19
abundance: NA
j_gene: TRBJ2-2
CDR3aa: CASSKRIGGSPGELFF
CDR3nt: TGTGCCAGTAGTAAAAGGATAGGGGGATCTCCCGGGGAGCTGTTTTTT

d_gene: TRBD1
v_gene: TRBV18
abundance: NA
j_gene: TRBJ1-5
CDR3aa: CASSPEQGRGQPQHF
CDR3nt: TGTGCCAGCTCACCCGAACAGGGGAGAGGGCAGCCCCAGCATTTT

d_gene: NA
v_gene: TRBV5-4
abundance: NA
j_gene: TRBJ1-2
CDR3aa: CASSLFQRFEGYTF
CDR3nt: TGTGCCAGCAGCTTATTTCAGCGATTCGAGGGCTACACCTTC

d_gene: TRBD1
v_gene: TRBV27
abundance: NA
j_gene: TRBJ1-4
CDR3aa: CASSPGTGGEKLFF
CDR3nt: TGTGCCAGCAGCCCCGGGACAGGGGGAGAAAAACTGTTTTTT

d_gene: NA
v_gene: TRBV5-6
abundance: few
j_gene: TRBJ2-3
CDR3aa: CASSLVLGGGATDTQYF
CDR3nt: TGTGCCAGCAGCTTGGTATTGGGCGGGGGCGCCACAGATACGCAGTATTTT

d_gene: NA
v_gene: TRBV11-3
abundance: NA
j_gene: TRBJ2-7
CDR3aa: CASSRSSYEQYF
CDR3nt: TGTGCCAGCAGCCGCAGCTCCTACGAGCAGTACTTC

d_gene: TRBD1
v_gene: TRBV7-7
abundance: NA
j_gene: TRBJ2-5
CDR3aa: CASSSGGRETQYF
CDR3nt: TGTGCCAGCAGCTCAGGGGGCAGGGAGACCCAGTACTTC

d_gene: TRBD2
v_gene: TRBV11-2
abundance: NA
j_gene: TRBJ2-7
CDR3aa: CASSRGLAGSYEQYF
CDR3nt: TGTGCCAGCAGCCGGGGACTAGCGGGGTCCTACGAGCAGTACTTC

d_gene: NA
v_gene: TRBV9
abundance: NA
j_gene: TRBJ2-3
CDR3aa: CASSVGPSMDTQYF
CDR3nt: TGTGCCAGCAGCGTAGGGCCCTCCATGGATACGCAGTATTTT

d_gene: NA
v_gene: TRBV6-1
abundance: NA
j_gene: TRBJ2-7
CDR3aa: CASTSVAAYEQYF
CDR3nt: TGTGCCAGCACGTCAGTCGCTGCCTACGAGCAGTACTTC

d_gene: TRBD2
v_gene: TRBV11-2
abundance: NA
j_gene: TRBJ2-7
CDR3aa: CASSLGALGGTEQYF
CDR3nt: TGTGCCAGCAGCTTAGGGGCCCTGGGGGGGACCGAGCAGTACTTC

d_gene: NA
v_gene: TRBV13
abundance: NA
j_gene: TRBJ2-3
CDR3aa: CASSPRGAGTDTQYF
CDR3nt: TGTGCCAGCAGCCCCCGGGGGGCGGGCACAGATACGCAGTATTTT

d_gene: NA
v_gene: TRBV5-1
abundance: NA
j_gene: TRBJ2-7
CDR3aa: CASTARDTTYEQYF
CDR3nt: TGCGCCAGCACGGCCCGGGACACTACCTACGAGCAGTACTTC

d_gene: TRBD1
v_gene: TRBV27
abundance: NA
j_gene: TRBJ1-1
CDR3aa: CASSRQGQGNTEAFF
CDR3nt: TGTGCCAGCAGCCGACAGGGGCAGGGGAACACTGAAGCTTTCTTT

d_gene: NA
v_gene: TRBV7-9
abundance: NA
j_gene: TRBJ2-2
CDR3aa: CASIAGARGLEYTGELFF
CDR3nt: TGTGCCAGCATAGCGGGGGCCAGGGGGCTCGAATACACCGGGGAGCTGTTTTTT

d_gene: NA
v_gene: TRBV27
abundance: NA
j_gene: TRBJ1-1
CDR3aa: CASSFRGVAEAFF
CDR3nt: TGTGCCAGCAGTTTCCGAGGCGTGGCTGAAGCTTTCTTT

d_gene: TRBD2
v_gene: TRBV30
abundance: NA
j_gene: TRBJ2-6
CDR3aa: CAWSYLVAGGWGANVLTF
CDR3nt: TGTGCCTGGAGCTACCTGGTGGCGGGGGGGTGGGGGGCCAACGTCCTGACTTTC

d_gene: NA
v_gene: TRBV6-1
abundance: few
j_gene: TRBJ2-7
CDR3aa: CASSPLYEQYF
CDR3nt: TGTGCCAGCAGCCCCCTTTACGAGCAGTACTTC

d_gene: NA
v_gene: TRBV4-2
abundance: NA
j_gene: TRBJ1-6
CDR3aa: CASSQDRVLPVRPSYNSPLHF
CDR3nt: TGTGCCAGCAGCCAAGATCGGGTCCTCCCCGTTCGGCCGTCCTATAATTCACCCCTCCACTTT